This passage covers 28 T cell receptor beta chains from one sample sequenced in a study of blood T cells in healthy people across ages. For the second PCR, which ran for about 6 to 11 cycles, a sample-barcoded 5' primer and a J-beta primer mix were used. TCRdb reprocessed the 5' RACE reads via MiXCR and lists one record per CDR3 protein. Among hundreds of thousands of distinct CDR3 sequences listed, more than 40% were seen once. Sequencing was performed on blood. Receptor source: a man between 60 and 75 years old in good health.

V and J are TRBV7-2 and TRBJ2-3; D is possibly TRBD2 (6 bases). Trimming removed 2 bases at V and 1 base at J, with 10 bases between. This CDR3 is built from 15 residues. Germline values: CDR1 SGHTA, CDR2 FQGNSA. This CDR3 is CASSLPGLRTDTQYF. The CDR3 nucleotides read TGTGCCAGCAGCTTACCGGGACTTCGCACAGATACGCAGTATTTT.

This clonotype was found a few times. The genes are TRBV7-2 and TRBJ2-7, with D maybe TRBD1 (5 bases). CDR3 length equals 12 residues. The V gene's germline CDR1 is SGHTA and CDR2 FQGNSA. Trimming stripped 8 bases from V and 2 bases from J, with 10 bases between. For the CDR3, the DNA is TGTGCCAGCCAGGGCGTAGCCTACGAGCAGTACTTC. This sequence encodes CASQGVAYEQYF. Full variable domain (outside the CDR3, taken from reference TRBV7-2 and TRBJ2-7): GAGVSQSPSNKVTEKGKDVELRCDPISGHTALYWYRQSLGQGLEFLIYFQGNSAPDKSGLPSDRFSAERTGGSVSTLTIQRTQQEDSAVYLCASQGVAYEQYFGPGTRLTVT.

V is TRBV21-1 and J is TRBJ1-6; no DNA check was done on the table's D call, TRBD1. TRBV21-1 is termed a pseudogene. The CDR3 is 13 residues long. The CDR3 reads CASRTGGGSPLHF. The CDR3 nucleotides read TGTGCCAGCAGAACAGGGGGGGGTTCACCCCTCCACTTT.

In regard to this clonotype: An end of the junction does not agree with germline; a read error may underlie this. The CDR3 loop reads CASSYSGGARPQGTQYF. The CDR3 DNA sequence: TGTGCCAGCAGTTACTCGGGAGGTGCAAGGCCCCAAGGGACCCAGTACTTC. The chain recombines TRBV6-2 or TRBV6-3 with TRBJ2-5; D possibly corresponds to TRBD2 (6 bases). Per germline, CDR1 MNHEY and CDR2 SVGEGT. The CDR3 covers 17 residues.

The chain links TRBV28 to TRBJ1-2, with no clear D. The CDR3 length is 12 residues. CDR1 is MDHEN and CDR2 is SYDVKM in the germline V gene. V was pared by 3 bases and J by 4 bases, with 6 bases between. The CDR3, as DNA: TGTGCCAGCAGTTTGGGCGCCTATGGCTACACCTTC. Encoded protein: CASSLGAYGYTF.

The chain carries TRBV7-2 and TRBJ2-7, with 9 bases aligning to TRBD2. Germline assignment: CDR1 SGHTA and CDR2 FQGNSA. V dropped 1 base and J dropped 0; count of bases not matched to a gene: 7. The length of the CDR3 is 17 residues. CDR3 nucleotide sequence: TGTGCCAGCAGCTTAGTTAGCGGGGGCCCACTCTCCTACGAGCAGTACTTC. Its translation is CASSLVSGGPLSYEQYF.

This clonotype was detected ten times or more. This chain connects TRBV6-2 or TRBV6-3 to TRBJ1-4; D is uncertain. Germline V gives CDR1 MNHEY, CDR2 SVGEGT. V lost 7 bases and J lost 3, with 12 bases in between. The CDR3 contains 14 residues. The CDR3 loop is CASTSFGPNEKLFF. The DNA for the CDR3 is TGTGCCAGCACCAGCTTCGGCCCTAATGAAAAACTGTTTTTT.

The chain uses TRBV7-2 and TRBJ1-1, with 9 bases matching TRBD1. Germline CDR1 reads SGHTA; CDR2 reads FQGNSA. CDR3 length equals 15 residues. The ends lost 2 bases at V and 4 bases at J; junction bases unmatched: 5. CDR3 protein: CASSLFDRGFTEAFF. The CDR3 DNA sequence: TGTGCCAGCAGCTTATTTGACAGGGGGTTCACTGAAGCTTTCTTT. The entire variable domain, with the rest obtained from reference TRBV7-2 and TRBJ1-1, is as follows: GAGVSQSPSNKVTEKGKDVELRCDPISGHTALYWYRQSLGQGLEFLIYFQGNSAPDKSGLPSDRFSAERTGGSVSTLTIQRTQQEDSAVYLCASSLFDRGFTEAFFGQGTRLTVV.

V is TRBV12-3 or TRBV12-4 and J is TRBJ2-2; D may be TRBD2 (5 bases). V gave up 7 bases and J gave up 6 bases, with 12 bases separating them. The CDR3 runs to 13 residues. The CDR3 DNA reads as TGTGCCAGCACCCCGAGGGTCCCCGGGGAGCTGTTTTTT. This translates into CASTPRVPGELFF.

CDR3 region: CASSKMGTRSSYNEQFF. The CDR3 region has the DNA TGTGCCAGCAGCAAGATGGGGACTAGGAGTTCCTACAATGAGCAGTTCTTC. The rearrangement joins TRBV21-1 to TRBJ2-1; the table calls TRBD1, which could not be checked here. TRBV21-1 is an annotated pseudogene. The CDR3 runs to 17 residues.

This clonotype has just a few counts. This chain links TRBV6-6 with TRBJ2-7; possibly TRBD1 for D (6 bases). Germline V lookup: CDR1 MNHNY, CDR2 SVGAGI (reference sequence). The CDR3 is 13 residues long. The V gene lost 8 bases and the J gene lost 3 bases, with 14 bases spanning the gap. The CDR3 sequence is CASLGTGLYEQYF. As DNA, the CDR3 is TGTGCCAGCTTGGGAACAGGGCTCTACGAGCAGTACTTC.

The chain couples TRBV6-2 or TRBV6-3 to TRBJ2-7; unclear D gene. The V end was cut by 9 bases, the J end by 7 bases, with 16 bases between. CDR3 length: 12 residues. Germline lookup yields CDR1 MNHEY and CDR2 SVGEGT. CDR3 nucleotides: TGTGCCAGTCGGATCGGTTCGGGTGAGCAGTACTTC. Its translation is CASRIGSGEQYF.

The chain joins TRBV7-6 to TRBJ2-7, with D possibly matching TRBD2 (5 bases). Germline V gene data show CDR1 as SGHVS and CDR2 as FNYEAQ. This CDR3 is built from 14 residues. Trimming stripped 2 bases from V and 2 bases from J, with 10 bases between. Here the CDR3 DNA reads TGTGCCAGCAGCTTATCGGAGGTCACCTACGAGCAGTACTTC. It specifies CASSLSEVTYEQYF.

The J gene is TRBJ2-4, the V gene TRBV20-1; weak D call: TRBD1 (5 bases). V was trimmed by 1 base and J by 7 bases, leaving 11 bases between them. CDR3 length equals 13 residues. The V gene's germline CDR1 is DFQATT and CDR2 SNEGSKA (reference sequence). The CDR3 DNA follows: TGCAGTGCTAGAGTCGAGACAGCGAACATTCAGTACTTC. This codes for CSARVETANIQYF.

This sequence joins TRBV7-2 and TRBJ2-3; D tentatively reads TRBD1 or TRBD2 (5 bases each). Germline CDR1 reads SGHTA; CDR2 reads FQGNSA. The CDR3 runs 15 residues. V was cut by 5 bases and J by 1 base, with 13 bases left in between. Here the CDR3 reads CASSASGTRTDTQYF. As DNA, the CDR3 is TGTGCCAGCAGCGCGTCCGGGACCCGCACAGATACGCAGTATTTT. Full variable domain (missing parts from reference TRBV7-2 and TRBJ2-3): GAGVSQSPSNKVTEKGKDVELRCDPISGHTALYWYRQSLGQGLEFLIYFQGNSAPDKSGLPSDRFSAERTGGSVSTLTIQRTQQEDSAVYLCASSASGTRTDTQYFGPGTRLTVL.

Only a few counts were recorded for this clonotype. V gene TRBV29-1 combines with J gene TRBJ2-3; D tentatively reads TRBD1 or TRBD2 (5 bases each). Trimming left V 4 bases short and J 1 base short, with 9 bases between. Germline lookup yields CDR1 SQVTM and CDR2 ANQGSEA. The CDR3 runs to 13 residues. CDR3 protein: CSVVGDRTDTQYF. The CDR3 nucleotides read TGCAGCGTTGTGGGGGACCGCACAGATACGCAGTATTTT.

V and J are TRBV6-2 or TRBV6-3 and TRBJ2-3; D gene unclear. There are 14 residues in the CDR3. The germline CDR1 and CDR2 sequences are MNHEY and SVGEGT. V was shortened by 8 bases and J by 2 bases, with 14 bases between the two germline ends. CDR3 sequence (DNA): TGTGCCAGCCAACGCGAAACCTCCACAGATACGCAGTATTTT. Its protein product is CASQRETSTDTQYF.

This clonotype has just one count. V usage is TRBV7-6 and J usage is TRBJ1-5, with a tentative D call TRBD1 (6 bases). V was cut by 3 bases and J by 4 bases, with 13 bases left in between. Germline V CDR1 and CDR2: SGHVS, FNYEAQ. This CDR3 comprises 15 residues. CDR3 DNA sequence: TGTGCCAGCAGCTTGGGGGCCTCTCTTAATCAGCCCCAGCATTTT. Amino acids: CASSLGASLNQPQHF.

The chain links TRBV9 to TRBJ2-1, with TRBD2 matching over 8 bases. Germline CDR1 reads SGDLS; CDR2 reads YYNGEE. After removal of 0 bases from V and 6 bases from J, the junction contained 5 bases not matched to a gene. CDR3 length: 15 amino acids. This CDR3 is CASSVVSGGRNEQFF. CDR3 in DNA: TGTGCCAGCAGCGTAGTAAGCGGGGGTCGCAATGAGCAGTTCTTC.

This clonotype was found a few times. The V and J genes are TRBV5-5 and TRBJ2-1, with 10 positions matching TRBD1. CDR3 length equals 14 residues. The germline V gene has CDR1 SGHKS and CDR2 YYEKEE (reference sequence). V lost 4 bases and J lost 8; bases outside the gene matches: 6. In DNA, the CDR3 is TGTGCCAGCAGCCAAAGGGACAGGGGCTATGAGCAGTTCTTC. It codes for CASSQRDRGYEQFF.

V gene TRBV7-3 combines with J gene TRBJ2-7, with D perhaps matching TRBD1 (5 bases). There are 17 residues in the CDR3. Germline V gene sequence: CDR1 SGHTA, CDR2 FQGTGA. Deletions cut 2 bases from V and 2 bases from J, with 19 bases between. The CDR3 region has the DNA TGTGCCAGCAGCTTAGGACATCCGACAAAAAAAACCTACGAGCAGTACTTC. It codes for CASSLGHPTKKTYEQYF.

The chain links TRBV14 to TRBJ1-1; 9 nucleotides match TRBD1. The V segment lost 4 bases and the J segment 0 bases; nucleotides outside the gene matches: 3. CDR1 and CDR2 (germline): SGHDN, FVKESK. This CDR3 spans 15 amino acids. The CDR3 DNA sequence: TGTGCCAGCAGCCCCAGGACAGGGGTGAACACTGAAGCTTTCTTT. It is translated as CASSPRTGVNTEAFF.

In this sample, this clonotype turned up a few times. The chain uses TRBV9 and TRBJ2-3; 9 bases fit TRBD2. The CDR3 length is 14 residues. The ends lost 4 bases at V and 6 bases at J; junction bases unmatched: 6. Germline V CDR1 and CDR2: SGDLS, YYNGEE. The CDR3 loop reads CASSPVAGVDTQYF. The CDR3 nucleotides read TGTGCCAGCAGCCCAGTAGCGGGGGTGGATACGCAGTATTTT.

This clonotype was observed a handful of times. CDR3 in amino acids: CASSDGTGNYGYTF. The CDR3 bases are TGTGCCAGCAGTGACGGGACAGGGAACTATGGCTACACCTTC. The J gene is TRBJ1-2, the V gene TRBV2; 9 bases are shared with TRBD1. CDR3 size: 14 residues. Germline CDR1 and CDR2: SNHLY and FYNNEI. The trim removed 3 bases at V and 2 bases at J, leaving 1 base unmatched.

A note on this clonotype: The junction and the germline gene differ at one end; a read error may be behind it. The rearrangement links TRBV5-5 to TRBJ2-4; the D gene could be TRBD1 or TRBD2 (5 bases each). The CDR3 consists of 15 residues. Germline values: CDR1 SGHKS, CDR2 YYEKEE (reference sequence). CDR3 region: CASSFSGGPKNIRYF. Here the CDR3 DNA reads TGTGCCAGCAGCTTTTCTGGGGGACCCAAAAACATTCGGTACTTC.

This chain uses TRBV28 with TRBJ2-5, with D tentatively TRBD1 (6 bases). Germline loops: CDR1 MDHEN, CDR2 SYDVKM. The CDR3 has 13 amino acids. V was trimmed by 6 bases and J by 3 bases, leaving 11 bases between them. Here the CDR3 reads CASSRDNEETQYF. For the CDR3, the DNA is TGTGCCAGCAGCCGGGACAATGAAGAGACCCAGTACTTC.

This chain connects TRBV3-1 to TRBJ2-6; D might be TRBD1 (6 bases). Trimming took 4 bases from V and 0 from J, leaving 16 bases between them. The germline V gene encodes CDR1 LGHDT and CDR2 YNNKEL (reference sequence). The CDR3 runs to 18 residues. CDR3 coding DNA: TGTGCCAGCAGCCGAATACAGGGAAGCAGCTCTGGGGCCAACGTCCTGACTTTC. It is translated as CASSRIQGSSSGANVLTF.

The genes are TRBV7-2 and TRBJ2-5, with a possible D match to TRBD1 (6 bases). V lost 3 bases and J 1 base, leaving 9 bases between the germline ends. Germline CDR1 and CDR2: SGHTA and FQGNSA. The CDR3 loop spans 14 amino acids. The CDR3 loop reads CASSLGATQETQYF. The CDR3 DNA sequence: TGTGCCAGCAGCTTGGGGGCTACCCAAGAGACCCAGTACTTC. The full variable domain, rest sourced from reference TRBV7-2 and TRBJ2-5, is GAGVSQSPSNKVTEKGKDVELRCDPISGHTALYWYRQSLGQGLEFLIYFQGNSAPDKSGLPSDRFSAERTGGSVSTLTIQRTQQEDSAVYLCASSLGATQETQYFGPGTRLLVL.